These 2 T cell receptor beta chains share one sample of origin, sequenced in a study of OX40 agonist ivuxolimab in advanced cancers. The method was immunoSEQ multiplex PCR; TCRdb's version includes in-frame clones alone and lacks a portion of them. The table records around 51,000 clones, 85% to 90% of them present only once. The material sequenced was CD4+ or CD8+ T cells sorted from blood, taken in a trial of the OX40 agonist ivuxolimab. The receptors shown here come from an adult with an advanced solid tumor such as melanoma, head and neck, liver or kidney cancer.

This chain connects TRBV4-2 to TRBJ2-7; either TRBD1 or TRBD2 may fit D (6 bases each). The CDR3 sequence is 15 residues long. Germline V gene sequence: CDR1 LGHNA, CDR2 YNFKEQ. Trimming left V 3 bases short and J 0 bases short, with 12 bases between. In DNA, the CDR3 is TGTGCCAGCAGCCAGGCCGGGGGCGCCTCCTACGAGCAGTACTTC. Its protein is CASSQAGGASYEQYF.

The chain joins TRBV28 to TRBJ2-6; D may match TRBD1 or TRBD2 (6 bases each). The length of the CDR3 is 16 residues. The V gene lost 4 bases and the J gene lost 2 bases, with 12 bases spanning the gap. Germline V gene sequence: CDR1 MDHEN, CDR2 SYDVKM. The CDR3 is CASSSPGATGANVLTF. For the CDR3, the DNA is TGTGCCAGCAGTTCCCCGGGGGCCACTGGGGCCAACGTCCTGACTTTC.